This note documents a single TCR beta chain sequence. The sample belongs to a study of blood T cell repertoires in COVID-19. At the level of the study: The United States, Italy and Spain provided the acute and convalescent COVID-19 samples. PBMCs, B-cell-depleted T cells, or T cells provided the cDNA or gDNA that made up the material.

While infection was still active, Seattle patients were enrolled and then followed longitudinally. CDR3 size: 13 residues. Germline CDR1 reads MNHEY; CDR2 reads SVGAGI. V shed 6 bases and J shed 4 bases, with 12 bases lying between them. Original processing methods: Estimation of nucleated cell counts relied on the amplification of reference gene primers. TCRdb keeps only in-frame clones here, not all; method: immunoSEQ multiplex PCR. Clone size and the V and J calls come from that table; the DNA yielded D and trimming. The sample consists of about 89,000 clones, roughly 74% of them appearing once. The rearrangement uses TRBV6-5 and TRBJ1-1; D perhaps matches TRBD1 (5 bases). The sequence was obtained from a man between 65 and 79 years old with COVID-19, enrolled during active disease. Sequenced material: peripheral blood. DNA for the CDR3: TGTGCCAGCAGCCGTAGACAGAGCACTGAAGCTTTCTTT. Protein: CASSRRQSTEAFF.